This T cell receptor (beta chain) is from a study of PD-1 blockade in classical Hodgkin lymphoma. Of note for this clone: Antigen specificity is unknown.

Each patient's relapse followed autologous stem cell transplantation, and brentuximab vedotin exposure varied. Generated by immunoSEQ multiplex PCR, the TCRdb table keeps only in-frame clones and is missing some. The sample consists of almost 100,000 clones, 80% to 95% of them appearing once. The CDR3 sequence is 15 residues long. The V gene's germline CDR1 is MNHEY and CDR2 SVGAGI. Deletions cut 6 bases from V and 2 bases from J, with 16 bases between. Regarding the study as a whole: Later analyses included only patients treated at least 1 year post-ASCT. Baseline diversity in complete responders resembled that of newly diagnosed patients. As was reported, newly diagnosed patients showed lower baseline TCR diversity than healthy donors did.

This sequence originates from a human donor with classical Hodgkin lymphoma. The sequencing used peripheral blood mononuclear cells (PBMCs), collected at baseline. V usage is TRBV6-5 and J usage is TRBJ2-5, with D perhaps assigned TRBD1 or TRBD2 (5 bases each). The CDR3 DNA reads TGTGCCAGCAGCCCATCATGGGGGAATCAAGAGACCCAGTACTTC. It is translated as CASSPSWGNQETQYF.